This T cell receptor (beta chain) was captured in a study of T cell responses to AZD1222 COVID-19 vaccine. The protocol was immunoSEQ multiplex PCR, while the TCRdb copy is restricted to in-frame clones and leaves out a portion. The sample lists approximately 150,000 clones, 88% occurring once. Turning to this clone: Its antigen is unknown.

Broader study findings: Just 5 or 6 AZD1222 recipients tested seropositive at baseline. Per reports, nearly half of all spike-specific TCRs target regions that are unmutated in variants. Spike-specific TCR breadth and depth went up after people got two AZD1222 doses.

Trimming stripped 5 bases from V and 0 bases from J, with 8 bases between. This CDR3 is 15 amino acids long. Germline V lookup: CDR1 LNHDA, CDR2 SQIVND (reference sequence). The source was peripheral blood, collected 28 days after the second AZD1222 dose. The chain carries TRBV19 and TRBJ2-6; the D is unclear. The clonotype originates from an adult who received the AZD1222 COVID-19 vaccine. As DNA, the CDR3 is TGTGCCAGTAGTGCCTTAAGCTCTGGGGCCAACGTCCTGACTTTC. Its translation is CASSALSSGANVLTF.